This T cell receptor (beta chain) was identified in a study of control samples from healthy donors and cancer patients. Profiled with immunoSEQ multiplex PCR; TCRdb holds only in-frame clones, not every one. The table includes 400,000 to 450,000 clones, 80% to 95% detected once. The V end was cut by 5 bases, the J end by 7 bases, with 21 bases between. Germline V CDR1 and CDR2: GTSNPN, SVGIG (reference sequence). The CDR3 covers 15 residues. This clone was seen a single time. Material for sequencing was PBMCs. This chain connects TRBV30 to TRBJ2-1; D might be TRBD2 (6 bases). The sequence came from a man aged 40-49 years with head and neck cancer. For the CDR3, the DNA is TGTGCCTGGGACGGCGGGGCTGGAGGGAGTAATGAGCAGTTCTTC. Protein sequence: CAWDGGAGGSNEQFF.